This TCR beta chain was sequenced during a study of blood T cell repertoires in COVID-19. Study-wide background: Donors in the United States, Italy and Spain gave samples during acute or convalescent COVID-19. T cells, B-cell-depleted T cells, or PBMCs provided the cDNA or gDNA that served as material.

Under the authors' procedure: Amplification of reference gene primers was used by the study to estimate nucleated cell counts. Assay: immunoSEQ multiplex PCR; the TCRdb copy retains only in-frame clones and omits some. The V and J calls and clone size come from that table; D and trimming were worked out from the DNA. The repertoire holds about 56,000 clones, with around 84% as singletons. From germline, CDR1 is MGHRA and CDR2 YSYEKL. The length of the CDR3 is 16 residues. V shed 4 bases and J 5 bases; nucleotides not matched to a gene: 11. This TCR came from a woman aged 80 or over with acute or convalescent COVID-19. The chain couples TRBV4-1 to TRBJ2-3; 8 bases are shared with TRBD1. The sample taken for sequencing was peripheral blood. Here the CDR3 DNA reads TGCGCCAGCAGCCCCCGGGGGACAGGAGCAAGAGATACGCAGTATTTT. Translating gives CASSPRGTGARDTQYF.